The next 7 T cell receptor beta chains were all read from a single sample in a study of cytomegalovirus exposure and HLA in healthy donors. TCRdb's copy holds only in-frame clones and misses some; the assay was immunoSEQ multiplex PCR. This table has approximately 180,000 clones, roughly 86% appearing once. Sequences were obtained from PBMCs. These receptors were collected from a man between 18 and 29 years old in good health and CMV-seropositive.

The chain employs TRBV14 and TRBJ1-2, with D perhaps TRBD1 (5 bases). CDR1 and CDR2 (germline): SGHDN, FVKESK. The CDR3 has 12 residues. The ends were cut back, 3 bases at V and 5 bases at J, with 7 bases in the middle. CDR3 nucleotide sequence: TGTGCCAGCAGCCATGACAGATATGGCTACACCTTC. Translated: CASSHDRYGYTF.

This chain links TRBV6-6 with TRBJ1-4, with D possibly matching TRBD1 (6 bases). Trimming removed 5 bases at V and 0 bases at J, with 10 bases between. CDR1 is MNHNY, CDR2 SVGAGI, per germline (reference sequence). The CDR3 loop spans 15 amino acids. The CDR3 DNA is TGTGCCAGCAGTACTCGGACAGCAACTAATGAAAAACTGTTTTTT. It translates to CASSTRTATNEKLFF.

The chain combines TRBV10-3 with TRBJ2-7; 8 nucleotides match TRBD1. There are 13 residues in the CDR3. J was trimmed by 6 bases and V by 2 bases; bases with no gene match: 3. CDR1 and CDR2 from the germline V gene are ENHRY and SYGVKD. For the CDR3, the DNA is TGTGCCATCAGTGAGGGGACAGGTGGCGAGCAGTACTTC. It is translated as CAISEGTGGEQYF.

This clone was seen many times. The rearrangement joins TRBV28 to TRBJ1-1; D unresolved. The germline V and J ends were trimmed by 2 bases and 8 bases, with 15 bases remaining between them. Germline V gives CDR1 MDHEN, CDR2 SYDVKM. The CDR3 sequence is 14 residues long. The CDR3 bases are TGTGCCAGCAGTTTAAGGAACCGAGAGGAGGAAGCTTTCTTT. It codes for CASSLRNREEEAFF.

The rearrangement uses TRBV28 and TRBJ1-2; perhaps TRBD1 as D (6 bases). CDR3 length: 13 amino acids. Trimming took 5 bases from V and 8 from J, leaving 15 bases between them. The germline CDR1 and CDR2 sequences are MDHEN and SYDVKM. CDR3 nucleotide sequence: TGTGCCAGCAGTCCAATCACAGGGTTGGGCTACACCTTC. It codes for CASSPITGLGYTF.

CDR3 in DNA: TGTGCCAGCAGCGCGAGGACCTACGAGCAGTACTTC. It translates to CASSARTYEQYF. The V gene is TRBV5-5, the J gene TRBJ2-7; D gene ambiguous. V dropped 4 bases and J dropped 2 bases, with 7 bases sitting between them. From germline, CDR1 is SGHKS and CDR2 YYEKEE (reference sequence). The CDR3 loop spans 12 amino acids.

This clone appeared a single time. Here the CDR3 reads CASSLGAGGTYEQYF. The CDR3 DNA sequence: TGCGCCAGCAGCTTGGGTGCGGGGGGGACCTACGAGCAGTACTTC. The gene calls are TRBV5-1 and TRBJ2-7; 9 nucleotides agree with TRBD2. This CDR3 comprises 15 residues. Trimming cost V 0 bases and J 2 bases; bases outside gene matches: 3. Germline V gene sequence: CDR1 SGHRS, CDR2 YFSETQ.